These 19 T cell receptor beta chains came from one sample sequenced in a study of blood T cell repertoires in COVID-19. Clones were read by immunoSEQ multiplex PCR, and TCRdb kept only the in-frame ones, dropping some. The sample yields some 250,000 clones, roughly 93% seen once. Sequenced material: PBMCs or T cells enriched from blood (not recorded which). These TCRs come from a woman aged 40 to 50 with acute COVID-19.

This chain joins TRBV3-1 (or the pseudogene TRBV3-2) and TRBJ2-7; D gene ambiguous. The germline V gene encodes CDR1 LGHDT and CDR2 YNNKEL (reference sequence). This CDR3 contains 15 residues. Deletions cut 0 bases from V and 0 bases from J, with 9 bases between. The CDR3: CASSQDLRGSYEQYF. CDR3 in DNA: TGTGCCAGCAGCCAAGATTTGCGCGGCTCCTACGAGCAGTACTTC.

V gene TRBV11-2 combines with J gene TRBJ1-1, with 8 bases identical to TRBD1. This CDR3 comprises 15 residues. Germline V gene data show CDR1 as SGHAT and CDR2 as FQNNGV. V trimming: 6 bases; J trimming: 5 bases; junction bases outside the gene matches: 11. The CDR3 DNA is TGTGCCAGCAGAAGACCAGGGACAGGAGAAACTGAAGCTTTCTTT. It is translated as CASRRPGTGETEAFF.

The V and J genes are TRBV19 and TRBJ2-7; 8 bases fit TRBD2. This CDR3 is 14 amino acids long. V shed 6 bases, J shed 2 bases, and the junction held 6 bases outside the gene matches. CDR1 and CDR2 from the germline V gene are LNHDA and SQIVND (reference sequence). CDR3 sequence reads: CASSSGLGPYEQYF. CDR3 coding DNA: TGTGCCAGTAGCTCGGGACTAGGTCCCTACGAGCAGTACTTC.

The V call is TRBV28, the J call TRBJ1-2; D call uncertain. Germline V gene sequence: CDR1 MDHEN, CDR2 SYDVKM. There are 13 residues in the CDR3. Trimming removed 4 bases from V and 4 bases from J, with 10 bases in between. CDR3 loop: CASSYSEGYGYTF. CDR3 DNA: TGTGCCAGCAGTTACAGCGAGGGCTATGGCTACACCTTC.

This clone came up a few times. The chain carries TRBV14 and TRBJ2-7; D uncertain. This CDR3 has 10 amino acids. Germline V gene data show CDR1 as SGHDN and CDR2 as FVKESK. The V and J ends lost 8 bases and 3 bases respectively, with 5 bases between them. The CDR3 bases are TGTGCCAGCTCCCACTACGAGCAGTACTTC. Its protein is CASSHYEQYF.

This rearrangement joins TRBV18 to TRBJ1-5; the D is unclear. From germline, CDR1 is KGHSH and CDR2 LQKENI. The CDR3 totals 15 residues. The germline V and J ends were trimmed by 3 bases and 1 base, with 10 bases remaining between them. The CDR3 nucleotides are TGTGCCAGCTCACCGGCCCGGGTAAGCAATCAGCCCCAGCATTTT. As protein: CASSPARVSNQPQHF.

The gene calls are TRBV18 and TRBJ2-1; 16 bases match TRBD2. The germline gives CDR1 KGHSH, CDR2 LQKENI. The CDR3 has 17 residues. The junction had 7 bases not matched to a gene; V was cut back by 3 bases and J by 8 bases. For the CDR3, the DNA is TGTGCCAGCTCACCCCCGGGACTAGCGGGGGGGCCGCATGAGCAGTTCTTC. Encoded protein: CASSPPGLAGGPHEQFF.

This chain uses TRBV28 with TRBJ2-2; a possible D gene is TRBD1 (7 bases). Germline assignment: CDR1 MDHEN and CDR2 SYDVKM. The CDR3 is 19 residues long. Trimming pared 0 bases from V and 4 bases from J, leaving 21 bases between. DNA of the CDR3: TGTGCCAGCAGTTTATGGGGGGGCACAGGGGCTCATTTCACCGGGGAGCTGTTTTTT. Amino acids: CASSLWGGTGAHFTGELFF.

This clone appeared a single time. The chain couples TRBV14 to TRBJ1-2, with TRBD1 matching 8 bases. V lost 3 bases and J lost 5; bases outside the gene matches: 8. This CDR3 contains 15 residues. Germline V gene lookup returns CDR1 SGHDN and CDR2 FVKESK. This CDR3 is CASSHAGTGRYGYTF. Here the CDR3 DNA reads TGTGCCAGCAGCCACGCAGGGACAGGACGATATGGCTACACCTTC.

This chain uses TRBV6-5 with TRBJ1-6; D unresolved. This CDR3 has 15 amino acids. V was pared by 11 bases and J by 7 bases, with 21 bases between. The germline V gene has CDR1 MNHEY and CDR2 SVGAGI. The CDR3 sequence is CASVSVVPLNSPLHF. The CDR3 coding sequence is TGTGCCTCCGTATCCGTGGTGCCCCTAAATTCACCCCTCCACTTT.

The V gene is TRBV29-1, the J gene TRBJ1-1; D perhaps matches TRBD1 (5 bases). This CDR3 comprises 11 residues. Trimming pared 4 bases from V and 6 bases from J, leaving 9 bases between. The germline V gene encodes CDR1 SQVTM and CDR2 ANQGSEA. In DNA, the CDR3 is TGCAGCGTTGTCCCAGGGTCTGAAGCTTTCTTT. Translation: CSVVPGSEAFF.

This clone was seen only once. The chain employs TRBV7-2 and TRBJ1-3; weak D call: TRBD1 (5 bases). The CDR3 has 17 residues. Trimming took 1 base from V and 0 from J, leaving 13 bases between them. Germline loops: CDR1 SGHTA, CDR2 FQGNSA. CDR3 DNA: TGTGCCAGCAGCTTAGTAGGGGCCTCAGACTCTGGAAACACCATATATTTT. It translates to CASSLVGASDSGNTIYF. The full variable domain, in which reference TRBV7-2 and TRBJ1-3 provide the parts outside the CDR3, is GAGVSQSPSNKVTEKGKDVELRCDPISGHTALYWYRQSLGQGLEFLIYFQGNSAPDKSGLPSDRFSAERTGGSVSTLTIQRTQQEDSAVYLCASSLVGASDSGNTIYFGEGSWLTVV.

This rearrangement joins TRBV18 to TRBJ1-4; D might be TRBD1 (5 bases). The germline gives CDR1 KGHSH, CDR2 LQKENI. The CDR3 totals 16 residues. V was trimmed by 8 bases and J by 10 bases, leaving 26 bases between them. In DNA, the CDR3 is TGTGCCAGCGTCCCTGTAACCGGGACTACCCGGGGAAAACTGTTTTTT. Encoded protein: CASVPVTGTTRGKLFF. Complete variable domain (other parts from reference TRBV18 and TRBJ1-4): NAGVMQNPRHLVRRRGQEARLRCSPMKGHSHVYWYRQLPEEGLKFMVYLQKENIIDESGMPKERFSAEFPKEGPSILRIQQVVRGDSAAYFCASVPVTGTTRGKLFFGSGTQLSVL.

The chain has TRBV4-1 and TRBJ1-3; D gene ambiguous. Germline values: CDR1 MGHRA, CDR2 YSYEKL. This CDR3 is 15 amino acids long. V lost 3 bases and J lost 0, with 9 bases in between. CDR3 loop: CASSHSASSGNTIYF. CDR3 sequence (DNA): TGCGCCAGCAGCCATTCAGCGAGCTCTGGAAACACCATATATTTT.

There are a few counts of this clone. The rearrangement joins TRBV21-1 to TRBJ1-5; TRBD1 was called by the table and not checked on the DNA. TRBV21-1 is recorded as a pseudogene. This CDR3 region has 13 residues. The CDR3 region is CASSPRTNQPQHF. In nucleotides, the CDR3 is TGTGCCAGCAGCCCCCGTACAAATCAGCCCCAGCATTTT.

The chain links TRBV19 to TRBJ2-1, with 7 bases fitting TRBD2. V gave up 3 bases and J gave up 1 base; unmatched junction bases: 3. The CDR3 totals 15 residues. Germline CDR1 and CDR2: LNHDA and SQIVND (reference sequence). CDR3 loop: CASSMTSYSYNEQFF. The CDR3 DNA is TGTGCCAGTAGTATGACTAGCTATTCCTACAATGAGCAGTTCTTC.

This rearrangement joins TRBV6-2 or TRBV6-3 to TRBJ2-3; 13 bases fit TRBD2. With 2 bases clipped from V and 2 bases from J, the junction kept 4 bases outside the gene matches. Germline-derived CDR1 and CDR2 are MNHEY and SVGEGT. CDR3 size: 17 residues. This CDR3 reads CASSYPGLAGVTDTQYF. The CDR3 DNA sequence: TGTGCCAGCAGTTACCCCGGACTAGCGGGAGTCACAGATACGCAGTATTTT.

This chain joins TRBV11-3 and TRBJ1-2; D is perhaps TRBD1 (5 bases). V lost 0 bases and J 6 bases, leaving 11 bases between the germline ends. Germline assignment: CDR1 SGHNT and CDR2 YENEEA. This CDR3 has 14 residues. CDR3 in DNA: TGTGCCAGCAGCTTAGACGTCCTAGGGGATGGCTACACCTTC. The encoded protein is CASSLDVLGDGYTF.

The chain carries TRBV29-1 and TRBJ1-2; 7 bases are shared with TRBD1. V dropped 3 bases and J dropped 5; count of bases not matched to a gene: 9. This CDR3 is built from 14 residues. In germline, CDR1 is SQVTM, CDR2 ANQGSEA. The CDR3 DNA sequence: TGCAGCGTTGAGACTCCGGGACAGTTATATGGCTACACCTTC. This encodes CSVETPGQLYGYTF. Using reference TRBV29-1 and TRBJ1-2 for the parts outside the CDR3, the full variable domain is SAVISQKPSRDICQRGTSLTIQCQVDSQVTMMFWYRQQPGQSLTLIATANQGSEATYESGFVIDKFPISRPNLTFSTLTVSNMSPEDSSIYLCSVETPGQLYGYTFGSGTRLTVV.